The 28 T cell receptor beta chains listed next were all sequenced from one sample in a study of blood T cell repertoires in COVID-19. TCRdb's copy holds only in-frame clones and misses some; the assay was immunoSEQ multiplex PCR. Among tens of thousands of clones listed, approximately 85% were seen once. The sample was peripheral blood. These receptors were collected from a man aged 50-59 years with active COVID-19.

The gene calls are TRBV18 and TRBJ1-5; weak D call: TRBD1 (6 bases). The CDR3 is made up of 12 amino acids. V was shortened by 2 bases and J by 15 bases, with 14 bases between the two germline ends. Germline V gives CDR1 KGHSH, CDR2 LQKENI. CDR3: CASSPGQGLLHF. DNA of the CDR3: TGTGCCAGCTCACCAGGGCAGGGGTTGCTGCATTTT.

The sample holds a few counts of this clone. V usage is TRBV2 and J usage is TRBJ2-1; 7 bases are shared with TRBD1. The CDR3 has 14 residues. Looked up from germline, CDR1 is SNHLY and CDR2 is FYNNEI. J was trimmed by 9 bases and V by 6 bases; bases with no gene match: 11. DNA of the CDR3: TGTGCCAGCAGGAAAGGGACAGTCTCTGGTGAGCAGTTCTTC. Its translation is CASRKGTVSGEQFF.

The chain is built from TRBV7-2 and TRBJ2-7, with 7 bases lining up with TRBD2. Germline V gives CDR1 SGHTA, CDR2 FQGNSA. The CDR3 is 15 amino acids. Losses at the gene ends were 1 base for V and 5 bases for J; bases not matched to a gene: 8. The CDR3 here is CASSLESSGAHEQYF. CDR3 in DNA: TGTGCCAGCAGCTTAGAGTCTAGCGGAGCTCACGAGCAGTACTTC.

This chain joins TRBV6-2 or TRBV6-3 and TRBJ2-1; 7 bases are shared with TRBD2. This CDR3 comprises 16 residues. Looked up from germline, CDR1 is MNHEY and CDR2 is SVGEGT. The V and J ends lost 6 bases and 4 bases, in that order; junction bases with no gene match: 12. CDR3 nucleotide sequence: TGTGCCAGCAGCCCTGGAACGGGGGAGGGGTACAATGAGCAGTTCTTC. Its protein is CASSPGTGEGYNEQFF.

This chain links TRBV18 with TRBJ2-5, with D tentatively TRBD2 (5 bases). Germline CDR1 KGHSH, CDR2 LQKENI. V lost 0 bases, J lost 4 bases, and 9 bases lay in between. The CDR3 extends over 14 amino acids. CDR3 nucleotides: TGTGCCAGCTCACCACCCAAAGCGGCAGAGACCCAGTACTTC. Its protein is CASSPPKAAETQYF.

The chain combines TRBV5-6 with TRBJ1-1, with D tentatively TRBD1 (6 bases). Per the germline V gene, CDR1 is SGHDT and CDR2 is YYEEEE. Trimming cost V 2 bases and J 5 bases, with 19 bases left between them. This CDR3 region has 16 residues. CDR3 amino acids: CASSFVSDRLGTEAFF. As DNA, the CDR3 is TGTGCCAGCAGCTTTGTTTCTGACAGGTTGGGGACTGAAGCTTTCTTT.

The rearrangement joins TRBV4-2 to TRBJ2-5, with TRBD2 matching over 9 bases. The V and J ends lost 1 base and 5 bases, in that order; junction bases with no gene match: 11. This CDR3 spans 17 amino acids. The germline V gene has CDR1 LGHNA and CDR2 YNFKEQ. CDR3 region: CASSQGAGGPGRETQYF. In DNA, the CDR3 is TGTGCCAGCAGCCAAGGAGCGGGGGGTCCCGGTAGGGAGACCCAGTACTTC.

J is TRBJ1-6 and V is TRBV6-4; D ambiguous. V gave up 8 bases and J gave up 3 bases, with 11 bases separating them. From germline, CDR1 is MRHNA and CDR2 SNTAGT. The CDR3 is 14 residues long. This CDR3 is CASAETFYNSPLHF. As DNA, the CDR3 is TGTGCCAGCGCGGAGACGTTCTATAATTCACCCCTCCACTTT.

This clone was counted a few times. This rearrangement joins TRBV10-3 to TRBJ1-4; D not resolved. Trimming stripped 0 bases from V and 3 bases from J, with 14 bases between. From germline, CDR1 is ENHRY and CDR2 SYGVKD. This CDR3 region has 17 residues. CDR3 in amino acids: CAISESELDKANEKLFF. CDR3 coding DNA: TGTGCCATCAGTGAGTCTGAGCTCGACAAGGCTAATGAAAAACTGTTTTTT.

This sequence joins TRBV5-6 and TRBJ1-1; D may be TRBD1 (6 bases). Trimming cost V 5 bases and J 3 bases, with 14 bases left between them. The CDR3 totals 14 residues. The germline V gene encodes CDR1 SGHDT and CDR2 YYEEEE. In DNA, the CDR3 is TGTGCCAGCAGTTTTGGGGGCAGGGACACTGAAGCTTTCTTT. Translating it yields CASSFGGRDTEAFF.

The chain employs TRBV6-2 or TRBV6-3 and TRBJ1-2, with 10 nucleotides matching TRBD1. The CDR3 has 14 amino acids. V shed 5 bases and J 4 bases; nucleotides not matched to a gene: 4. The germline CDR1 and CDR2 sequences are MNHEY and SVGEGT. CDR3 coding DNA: TGTGCCAGCAGTATCCGGGACAGGGGCTATGGCTACACCTTC. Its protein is CASSIRDRGYGYTF.

The CDR3 protein is CASRRGGNSPLHF. CDR3 nucleotide sequence: TGTGCCAGCAGAAGGGGGGGTAATTCACCCCTCCACTTT. The V call is TRBV12-3 or TRBV12-4, the J call TRBJ1-6; possibly TRBD1 for D (6 bases). CDR3 length: 13 amino acids. Trimming cost V 6 bases and J 6 bases, with 9 bases left between them.

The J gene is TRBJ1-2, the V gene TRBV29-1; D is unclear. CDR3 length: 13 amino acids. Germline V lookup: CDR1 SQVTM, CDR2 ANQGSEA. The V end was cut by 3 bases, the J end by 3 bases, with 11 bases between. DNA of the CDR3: TGCAGCGTTGATGAGGAAGGAGACTATGGCTACACCTTC. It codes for CSVDEEGDYGYTF.

CDR3 loop: CASSSGTVGSGEQYF. The CDR3 DNA reads TGTGCCAGCAGTTCCGGGACAGTTGGTTCGGGCGAGCAGTACTTC. The chain couples TRBV6-2 or TRBV6-3 to TRBJ2-7; 7 positions match TRBD1. V lost 4 bases and J lost 6; bases outside the gene matches: 12. Germline V gene lookup returns CDR1 MNHEY and CDR2 SVGEGT. The CDR3 sequence is 15 residues long.

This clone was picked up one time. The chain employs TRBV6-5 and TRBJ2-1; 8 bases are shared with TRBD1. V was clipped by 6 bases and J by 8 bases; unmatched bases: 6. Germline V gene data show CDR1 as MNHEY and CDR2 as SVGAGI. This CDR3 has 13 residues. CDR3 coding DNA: TGTGCCAGCAGAGGACAGGGCGGTGATGAGCAGTTCTTC. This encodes CASRGQGGDEQFF.

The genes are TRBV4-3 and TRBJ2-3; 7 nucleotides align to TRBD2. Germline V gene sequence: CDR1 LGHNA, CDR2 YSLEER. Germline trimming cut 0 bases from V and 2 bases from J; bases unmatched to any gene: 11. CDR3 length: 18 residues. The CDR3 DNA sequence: TGCGCCAGCAGCCAAGACGCGCCCAGCGGGGAGTACACAGATACGCAGTATTTT. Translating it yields CASSQDAPSGEYTDTQYF.

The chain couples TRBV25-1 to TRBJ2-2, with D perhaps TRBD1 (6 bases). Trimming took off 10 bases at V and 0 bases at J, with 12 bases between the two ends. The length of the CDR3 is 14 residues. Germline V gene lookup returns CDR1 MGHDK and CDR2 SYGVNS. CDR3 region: CATEDRTNTGELFF. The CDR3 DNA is TGTGCCACCGAGGACAGAACGAACACCGGGGAGCTGTTTTTT. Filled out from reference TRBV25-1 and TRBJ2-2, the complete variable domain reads EADIYQTPRYLVIGTGKKITLECSQTMGHDKMYWYQQDPGMELHLIHYSYGVNSTEKGDLSSESTVSRIRTEHFPLTLESARPSHTSQYLCATEDRTNTGELFFGEGSRLTVL.

The CDR3 coding sequence is TGTGCCAGCAGCCGTACGCAGGGTTCCAATGAGCAGTTCTTC. Residues: CASSRTQGSNEQFF. The J gene is TRBJ2-1, the V gene TRBV7-9, with D maybe TRBD1 (5 bases). This CDR3 spans 14 amino acids. V was pared by 5 bases and J by 6 bases, with 14 bases between. In germline, CDR1 is SEHNR, CDR2 FQNEAQ (reference sequence).

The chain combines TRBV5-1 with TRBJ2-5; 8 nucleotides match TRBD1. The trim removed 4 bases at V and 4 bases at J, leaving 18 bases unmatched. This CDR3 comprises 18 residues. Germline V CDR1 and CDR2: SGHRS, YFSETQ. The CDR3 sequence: CASSPRLGQGGSGETQYF. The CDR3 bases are TGCGCCAGCAGCCCCCGGCTAGGACAGGGAGGTTCCGGAGAGACCCAGTACTTC.

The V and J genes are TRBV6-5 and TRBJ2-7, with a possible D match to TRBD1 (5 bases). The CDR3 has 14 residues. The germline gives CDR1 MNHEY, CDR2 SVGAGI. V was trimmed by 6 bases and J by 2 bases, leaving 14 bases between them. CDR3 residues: CASRDTIRTYEQYF. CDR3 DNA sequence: TGTGCCAGCAGGGACACAATCAGGACCTACGAGCAGTACTTC.

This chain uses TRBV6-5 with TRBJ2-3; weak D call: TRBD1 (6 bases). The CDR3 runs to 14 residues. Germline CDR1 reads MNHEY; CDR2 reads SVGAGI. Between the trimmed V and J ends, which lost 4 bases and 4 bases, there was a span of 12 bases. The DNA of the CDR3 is TGTGCCAGCAGTTTGTCCAGGGGTCCAGATACGCAGTATTTT. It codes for CASSLSRGPDTQYF.

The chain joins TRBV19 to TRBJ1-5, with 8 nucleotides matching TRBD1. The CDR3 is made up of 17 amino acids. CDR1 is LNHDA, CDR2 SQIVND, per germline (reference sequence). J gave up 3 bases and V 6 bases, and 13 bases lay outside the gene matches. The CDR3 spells CASRETGGGGLNQPQHF. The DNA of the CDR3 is TGTGCCAGTAGGGAAACAGGGGGAGGAGGGCTCAATCAGCCCCAGCATTTT.

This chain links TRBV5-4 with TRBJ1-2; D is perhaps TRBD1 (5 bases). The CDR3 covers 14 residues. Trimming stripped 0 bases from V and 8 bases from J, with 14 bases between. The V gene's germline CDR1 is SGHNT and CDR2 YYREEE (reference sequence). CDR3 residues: CASSLANGGVGYTF. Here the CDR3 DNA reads TGTGCCAGCAGCTTGGCTAACGGGGGAGTGGGCTACACCTTC.

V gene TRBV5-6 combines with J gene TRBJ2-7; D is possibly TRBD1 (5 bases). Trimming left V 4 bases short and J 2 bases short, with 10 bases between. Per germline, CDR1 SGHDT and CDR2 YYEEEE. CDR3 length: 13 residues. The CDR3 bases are TGTGCCAGCAGCCAGGACACGACCTACGAGCAGTACTTC. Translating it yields CASSQDTTYEQYF.

CDR3 bases: TGTGCCAGTAGAGATCCGGGACAGGGTTATGAAAAACTGTTTTTT. Translated, it gives CASRDPGQGYEKLFF. The chain has TRBV19 and TRBJ1-4; TRBD1 agrees at 9 bases. The J segment lost 6 bases and the V segment lost 6 bases, leaving 8 bases of the junction unmatched. The CDR3 length is 15 residues. Looked up from germline, CDR1 is LNHDA and CDR2 is SQIVND (reference sequence).

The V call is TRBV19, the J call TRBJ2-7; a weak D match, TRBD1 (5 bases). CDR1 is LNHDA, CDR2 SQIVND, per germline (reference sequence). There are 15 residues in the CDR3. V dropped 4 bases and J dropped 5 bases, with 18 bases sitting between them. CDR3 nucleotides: TGTGCCAGTAGTACGGGCGGCGGCAGGGTACACGAGCAGTACTTC. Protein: CASSTGGGRVHEQYF.

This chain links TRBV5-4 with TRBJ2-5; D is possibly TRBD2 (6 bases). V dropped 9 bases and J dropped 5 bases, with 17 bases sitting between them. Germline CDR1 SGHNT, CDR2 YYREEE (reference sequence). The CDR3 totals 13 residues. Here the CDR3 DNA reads TGTGCCACCTCAGCCCAGGAGGGCGAGACCCAGTACTTC. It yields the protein CATSAQEGETQYF.

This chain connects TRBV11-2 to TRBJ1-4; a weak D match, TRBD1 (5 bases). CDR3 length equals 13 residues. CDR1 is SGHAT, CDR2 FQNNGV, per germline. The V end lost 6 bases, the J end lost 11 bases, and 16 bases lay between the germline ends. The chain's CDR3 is CASSPTAGGKLFF. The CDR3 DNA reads TGTGCCAGCAGTCCGACAGCCGGGGGGAAACTGTTTTTT.